The 28 T cell receptor beta chains reported below all come from one sample, sequenced in a study of glioma-infiltrating T cells after dendritic cell vaccination. Repertoires were generated with immunoSEQ multiplex PCR, while TCRdb's copy carries only in-frame clones and drops some. The data contain 75,000 to 100,000 clones, around 80% of them singletons. The sample consisted of blood, taken before dendritic cell vaccination. These receptor sequences come from a human donor with glioblastoma.

The chain carries TRBV11-2 and TRBJ1-1; D not certain. CDR1 SGHAT and CDR2 FQNNGV come from the germline V gene. The V gene lost 1 base and the J gene lost 4 bases, with 19 bases spanning the gap. The CDR3 covers 17 residues. The CDR3 region is CASSLAVGDTFSTEAFF. The CDR3 DNA reads TGTGCCAGCAGCTTAGCGGTTGGTGACACCTTTTCCACTGAAGCTTTCTTT.

This sequence joins TRBV6-5 and TRBJ2-1, with D tentatively TRBD2 (6 bases). The CDR3 has 14 amino acids. The V gene lost 6 bases and the J gene lost 5 bases, with 14 bases spanning the gap. Per the germline V gene, CDR1 is MNHEY and CDR2 is SVGAGI. CDR3 in DNA: TGTGCCAGCAGAAGGGTGGGGGGTAACAATGAGCAGTTCTTC. Translating gives CASRRVGGNNEQFF.

The chain has TRBV6-5 and TRBJ1-2, with a weak D call TRBD1 (6 bases). CDR1 MNHEY and CDR2 SVGAGI come from the germline V gene. Between the trimmed V and J ends, which lost 1 base and 2 bases, there was a span of 11 bases. The CDR3 covers 15 residues. CDR3 DNA: TGTGCCAGCAGTTACTGGGAAGGACAGAACTATGGCTACACCTTC. Its protein product is CASSYWEGQNYGYTF.

In this sample, this clone turned up a few times. For the CDR3, the DNA is TGCGCCAGCAGCCAAGATTCGAACAGGGGAACGTACGAGCAGTACTTC. Its protein is CASSQDSNRGTYEQYF. The J gene is TRBJ2-7, the V gene TRBV4-1; 7 bases map to TRBD1. The germline V gene has CDR1 MGHRA and CDR2 YSYEKL. This CDR3 spans 16 amino acids. Trimming took 0 bases from V and 4 from J; bases not matched to a gene: 9.

This rearrangement joins TRBV7-8 to TRBJ1-5, with TRBD1 identical over 9 bases. This CDR3 spans 17 amino acids. Germline lookup yields CDR1 SGHVS and CDR2 FQNEAQ. Unmatched junction bases numbered 9, after V lost 5 bases and J lost 1 base. The CDR3 nucleotides read TGTGCCAGCAGCCCGGGGAGGACAGGGGACAGCAATCAGCCCCAGCATTTT. Its translation is CASSPGRTGDSNQPQHF.

The chain recombines TRBV6-6 with TRBJ2-7; D ambiguous. The germline V and J ends were trimmed by 5 bases and 3 bases, with 17 bases remaining between them. There are 15 residues in the CDR3. Germline V gives CDR1 MNHNY, CDR2 SVGAGI (reference sequence). CDR3 residues: CASSVGSSRSYEQYF. CDR3 DNA sequence: TGTGCCAGCAGTGTAGGTTCCTCGCGGAGCTACGAGCAGTACTTC.

The V and J genes are TRBV18 and TRBJ2-2; the match to TRBD2 covers 13 bases. This CDR3 is built from 19 residues. Looked up from germline, CDR1 is KGHSH and CDR2 is LQKENI. Trimming cost V 2 bases and J 4 bases; bases outside gene matches: 10. The CDR3 bases are TGTGCCAGCTCACCAACTAGCGGGGGGGCGAGTACCGCCACCGGGGAGCTGTTTTTT. Amino acids: CASSPTSGGASTATGELFF. Looking up the rest from reference TRBV18 and TRBJ2-2 gives the full variable domain: NAGVMQNPRHLVRRRGQEARLRCSPMKGHSHVYWYRQLPEEGLKFMVYLQKENIIDESGMPKERFSAEFPKEGPSILRIQQVVRGDSAAYFCASSPTSGGASTATGELFFGEGSRLTVL.

The chain joins TRBV6-6 to TRBJ2-7; no firm D call. The V gene lost 6 bases and the J gene lost 3 bases, with 9 bases spanning the gap. The germline gives CDR1 MNHNY, CDR2 SVGAGI (reference sequence). This CDR3 has 12 residues. CDR3 coding DNA: TGTGCCAGCAGCCCCCTGAGCTACGAGCAGTACTTC. It is translated as CASSPLSYEQYF.

This rearrangement joins TRBV6-6 to TRBJ2-2; D not resolved. The CDR3 totals 13 residues. Germline values: CDR1 MNHNY, CDR2 SVGAGI (reference sequence). V was cut by 11 bases and J by 3 bases, with 13 bases left in between. The CDR3 sequence: CAVRFDDTGELFF. The CDR3 DNA reads as TGTGCCGTCAGGTTCGACGACACCGGGGAGCTGTTTTTT.

The gene calls are TRBV2 and TRBJ1-1, with D maybe TRBD1 (6 bases). The germline gives CDR1 SNHLY, CDR2 FYNNEI. The V end lost 6 bases, the J end lost 1 base, and 15 bases lay between the germline ends. The CDR3 has 15 amino acids. CDR3 sequence (DNA): TGTGCCAGCAGGGTTCAGGGGCTTGGGAACACTGAAGCTTTCTTT. It is translated as CASRVQGLGNTEAFF. Drawing the rest from reference TRBV2 and TRBJ1-1, the complete variable domain is EPEVTQTPSHQVTQMGQEVILRCVPISNHLYFYWYRQILGQKVEFLVSFYNNEISEKSEIFDDQFSVERPDGSNFTLKIRSTKLEDSAMYFCASRVQGLGNTEAFFGQGTRLTVV.

The gene calls are TRBV10-1 and TRBJ2-3; TRBD2 might be the D (6 bases). The CDR3 consists of 15 residues. V was cut by 2 bases and J by 5 bases, with 14 bases left in between. Germline CDR1 is WNHNN and CDR2 is SYGVQD (reference sequence). The CDR3 protein is CASSEGLASGDTQYF. DNA for the CDR3: TGCGCCAGCAGTGAGGGGCTAGCGTCCGGAGATACGCAGTATTTT.

This rearrangement joins TRBV6-1 to TRBJ1-1; TRBD1 aligns across 10 bases. The CDR3 has 14 residues. Germline loops: CDR1 MNHNS, CDR2 SASEGT. V lost 7 bases and J lost 11; bases outside the gene matches: 13. CDR3 region: CASTAGQGSFGAFF. DNA for the CDR3: TGTGCCAGCACGGCGGGACAGGGGTCCTTTGGGGCTTTCTTT.

This rearrangement joins TRBV19 to TRBJ1-3; D is ambiguous. In germline, CDR1 is LNHDA, CDR2 SQIVND (reference sequence). Trimming took off 3 bases at V and 1 base at J, with 7 bases between the two ends. CDR3 size: 14 residues. CDR3 DNA sequence: TGTGCCAGTAGTATTCAGGATTCTGGAAACACCATATATTTT. This gives the protein CASSIQDSGNTIYF.

The rearrangement links TRBV30 to TRBJ2-3; D possibly corresponds to TRBD2 (7 bases). Germline V gives CDR1 GTSNPN, CDR2 SVGIG (reference sequence). V was shortened by 2 bases and J by 1 base, with 13 bases between the two germline ends. CDR3 length: 15 residues. The CDR3: CAWSYGGPRTDTQYF. The CDR3 nucleotides are TGTGCCTGGAGTTACGGGGGGCCCCGCACAGATACGCAGTATTTT.

The DNA of the CDR3 is TGTGCCAGCAGCGGAGCCTGGGGACAGAACACCGGGGAGCTGTTTTTT. This gives the protein CASSGAWGQNTGELFF. The V and J genes are TRBV9 and TRBJ2-2; possible D gene TRBD1, 6 bases. V lost 3 bases and J 1 base, leaving 13 bases between the germline ends. The CDR3 is made up of 16 amino acids. The germline V gene encodes CDR1 SGDLS and CDR2 YYNGEE.

V usage is TRBV28 and J usage is TRBJ2-7, with 8 bases identical to TRBD2. Germline V gives CDR1 MDHEN, CDR2 SYDVKM. Germline trimming cut 6 bases from V and 0 bases from J; bases unmatched to any gene: 7. The CDR3 extends over 15 amino acids. The CDR3 reads CASSQQAGVSYEQYF. CDR3 sequence (DNA): TGTGCCAGCAGCCAACAAGCGGGAGTCTCCTACGAGCAGTACTTC.

The chain combines TRBV7-8 with TRBJ1-3; tentative D call: TRBD1 (5 bases). The CDR3 loop spans 16 amino acids. Germline values: CDR1 SGHVS, CDR2 FQNEAQ. The V and J ends lost 1 base and 0 bases respectively, with 10 bases between them. This chain's CDR3 is CASSLGQGFSGNTIYF. CDR3 sequence (DNA): TGTGCCAGCAGCTTAGGTCAGGGATTCTCTGGAAACACCATATATTTT.

This clone was observed a few times. This chain joins TRBV6-1 and TRBJ1-2; D is possibly TRBD1 (5 bases). Deletions cut 7 bases from V and 7 bases from J, with 10 bases between. This CDR3 contains 11 residues. Germline values: CDR1 MNHNS, CDR2 SASEGT. CDR3 region: CASTGNSGYTF. CDR3 coding DNA: TGTGCCAGCACAGGGAATTCTGGCTACACCTTC.

The gene calls are TRBV9 and TRBJ2-3, with 7 positions matching TRBD2. V gave up 3 bases and J gave up 2 bases; unmatched junction bases: 6. This CDR3 is 15 amino acids long. Germline CDR1 and CDR2: SGDLS and YYNGEE. The CDR3 reads CASSDWEGFTDTQYF. The CDR3, as DNA: TGTGCCAGCAGCGACTGGGAGGGATTCACAGATACGCAGTATTTT.

This chain uses TRBV7-9 with TRBJ2-1; 11 bases are shared with TRBD2. The length of the CDR3 is 18 residues. J lost 2 bases, V lost 5 bases, and 11 bases had no gene match. Germline CDR1 and CDR2: SEHNR and FQNEAQ (reference sequence). The CDR3: CASSPIPGTSGPYNEQFF. CDR3 sequence (DNA): TGTGCCAGCAGCCCAATTCCCGGGACTAGCGGACCCTACAATGAGCAGTTCTTC.

The CDR3 protein is CAWSRPGVTEAFF. CDR3 DNA: TGTGCCTGGAGCCGCCCCGGAGTCACTGAAGCTTTCTTT. The chain is built from TRBV30 and TRBJ1-1; D is ambiguous. Trimming removed 3 bases from V and 4 bases from J, with 12 bases in between. Germline V gene sequence: CDR1 GTSNPN, CDR2 SVGIG (reference sequence). This CDR3 has 13 residues.

V usage is TRBV6-4 and J usage is TRBJ1-1, with TRBD1 matching over 7 bases. In germline, CDR1 is MRHNA, CDR2 SNTAGT. The CDR3 runs to 13 residues. J lost 4 bases, V lost 6 bases, and 5 bases had no gene match. In DNA form, the CDR3 reads TGTGCCAGCAGGGACAGGAGGGGCACTGAAGCTTTCTTT. Amino acids: CASRDRRGTEAFF.

V usage is TRBV27 and J usage is TRBJ1-4; D gene ambiguous. Between the trimmed V and J ends, which lost 1 base and 0 bases, there was a span of 12 bases. CDR1 MNHEY and CDR2 SMNVEV come from the germline V gene (reference sequence). CDR3 size: 17 residues. This CDR3 is CASSLYPAEATNEKLFF. As DNA, the CDR3 is TGTGCCAGCAGTTTATATCCCGCAGAAGCAACTAATGAAAAACTGTTTTTT.

The chain combines TRBV2 with TRBJ2-3, with D unresolved. Germline-derived CDR1 and CDR2 are SNHLY and FYNNEI. Trimming took 4 bases from V and 1 from J, leaving 12 bases between them. CDR3 size: 15 residues. CDR3 sequence: CASSVGNWGTDTQYF. CDR3 coding DNA: TGTGCCAGCAGTGTGGGCAACTGGGGCACAGATACGCAGTATTTT.

This clone was seen a few times. The DNA for the CDR3 is TGTGCCAGCAGCCTCCCCGAGGGTGGCTACACCTTC. This codes for CASSLPEGGYTF. The V and J genes are TRBV5-6 and TRBJ1-2, with D unclear. The length of the CDR3 is 12 residues. Trimming pared 4 bases from V and 7 bases from J, leaving 11 bases between. The germline V gene encodes CDR1 SGHDT and CDR2 YYEEEE.

This clone was observed a few times. In DNA form, the CDR3 reads TGTGCCAGCAGTGTCAGGACTAGCGGGGGTATCTACGAGCAGTACTTC. Protein sequence: CASSVRTSGGIYEQYF. The chain joins TRBV6-1 to TRBJ2-7, with 13 positions matching TRBD2. Germline CDR1 and CDR2: MNHNS and SASEGT. V was clipped by 4 bases and J by 3 bases; unmatched bases: 6. This CDR3 contains 16 residues.

This clone was recorded once. The chain combines TRBV10-3 with TRBJ2-7; TRBD2 agrees at 8 bases. CDR1 ENHRY and CDR2 SYGVKD come from the germline V gene. The CDR3 is 13 residues long. J gave up 6 bases and V 6 bases, and 7 bases lay outside the gene matches. The CDR3 sequence: CAISRPGGSEQYF. The CDR3 DNA reads as TGTGCCATCAGCCGTCCGGGGGGGTCCGAGCAGTACTTC.

The chain is built from TRBV5-1 and TRBJ2-1; 9 bases are shared with TRBD2. The CDR3 runs 14 residues. The V and J ends lost 7 bases and 5 bases, in that order; junction bases with no gene match: 7. Germline values: CDR1 SGHRS, CDR2 YFSETQ. CDR3: CASRVAGDNNEQFF. The CDR3 DNA reads TGCGCCAGCCGGGTAGCGGGAGACAACAATGAGCAGTTCTTC. Drawing the rest from reference TRBV5-1 and TRBJ2-1, the complete variable domain is KAGVTQTPRYLIKTRGQQVTLSCSPISGHRSVSWYQQTPGQGLQFLFEYFSETQRNKGNFPGRFSGRQFSNSRSEMNVSTLELGDSALYLCASRVAGDNNEQFFGPGTRLTVL.